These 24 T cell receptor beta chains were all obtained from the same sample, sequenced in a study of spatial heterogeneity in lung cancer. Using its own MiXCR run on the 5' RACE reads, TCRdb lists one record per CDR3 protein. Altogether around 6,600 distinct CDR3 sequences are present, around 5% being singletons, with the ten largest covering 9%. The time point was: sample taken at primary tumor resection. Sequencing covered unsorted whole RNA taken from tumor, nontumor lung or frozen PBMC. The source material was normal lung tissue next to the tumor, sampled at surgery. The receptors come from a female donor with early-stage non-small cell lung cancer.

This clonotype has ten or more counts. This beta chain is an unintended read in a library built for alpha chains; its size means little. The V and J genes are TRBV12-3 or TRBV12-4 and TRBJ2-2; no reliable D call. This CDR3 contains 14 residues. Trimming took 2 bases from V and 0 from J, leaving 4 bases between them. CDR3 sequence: CASSLLPNTGELFF. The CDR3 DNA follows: TGTGCCAGCAGTTTATTGCCGAACACCGGGGAGCTGTTTTTT.

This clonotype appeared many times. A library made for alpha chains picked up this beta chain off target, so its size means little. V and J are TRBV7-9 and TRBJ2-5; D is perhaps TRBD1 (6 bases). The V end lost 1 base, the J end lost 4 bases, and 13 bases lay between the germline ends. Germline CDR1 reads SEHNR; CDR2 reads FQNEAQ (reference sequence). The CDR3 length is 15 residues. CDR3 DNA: TGTGCCAGCAGCTTAGATCGCAGGGGCTCAGAGACCCAGTACTTC. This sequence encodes CASSLDRRGSETQYF.

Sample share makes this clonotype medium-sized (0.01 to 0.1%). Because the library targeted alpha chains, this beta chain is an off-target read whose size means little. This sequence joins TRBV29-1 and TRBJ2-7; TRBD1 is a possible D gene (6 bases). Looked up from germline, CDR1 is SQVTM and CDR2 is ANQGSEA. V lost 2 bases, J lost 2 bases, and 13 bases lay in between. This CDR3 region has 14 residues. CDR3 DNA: TGCAGCGTTGAACCGGACGGGACAACCTACGAGCAGTACTTC. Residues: CSVEPDGTTYEQYF.

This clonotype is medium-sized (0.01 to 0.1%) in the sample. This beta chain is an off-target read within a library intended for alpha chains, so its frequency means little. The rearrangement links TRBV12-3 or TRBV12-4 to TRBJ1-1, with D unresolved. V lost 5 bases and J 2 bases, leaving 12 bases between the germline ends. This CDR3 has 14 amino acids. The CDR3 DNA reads TGTGCCAGCAGTATACTCCTCGGCAACACTGAAGCTTTCTTT. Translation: CASSILLGNTEAFF.

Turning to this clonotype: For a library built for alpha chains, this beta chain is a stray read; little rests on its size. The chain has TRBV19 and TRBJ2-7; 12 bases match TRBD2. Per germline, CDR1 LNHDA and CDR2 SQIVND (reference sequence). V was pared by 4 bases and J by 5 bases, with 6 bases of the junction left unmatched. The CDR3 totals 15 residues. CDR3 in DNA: TGTGCCAGTAGTACGACTAGCGGGAGTTTAGACGAGCAGTACTTC. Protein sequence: CASSTTSGSLDEQYF.

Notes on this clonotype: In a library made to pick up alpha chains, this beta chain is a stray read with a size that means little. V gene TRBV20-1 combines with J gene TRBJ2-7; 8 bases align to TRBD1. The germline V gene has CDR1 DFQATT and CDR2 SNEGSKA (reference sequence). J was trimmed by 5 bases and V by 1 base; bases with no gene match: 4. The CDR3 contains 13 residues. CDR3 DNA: TGCAGTGCTAGAGGGGACAGGTTGCACGAGCAGTACTTC. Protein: CSARGDRLHEQYF.

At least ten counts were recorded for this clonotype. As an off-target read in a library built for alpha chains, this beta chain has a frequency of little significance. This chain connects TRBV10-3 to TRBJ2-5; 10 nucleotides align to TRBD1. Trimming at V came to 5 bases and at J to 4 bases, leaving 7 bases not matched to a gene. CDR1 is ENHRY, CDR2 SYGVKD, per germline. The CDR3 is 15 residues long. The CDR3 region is CAISPGTGAPETQYF. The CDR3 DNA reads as TGTGCCATCAGTCCCGGGACAGGGGCCCCAGAGACCCAGTACTTC.

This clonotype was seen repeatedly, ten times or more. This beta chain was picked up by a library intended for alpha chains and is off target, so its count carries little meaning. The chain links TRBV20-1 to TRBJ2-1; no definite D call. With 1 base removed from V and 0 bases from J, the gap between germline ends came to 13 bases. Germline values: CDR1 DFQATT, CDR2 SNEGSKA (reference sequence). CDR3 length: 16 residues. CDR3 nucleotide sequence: TGCAGTGCTAGAGTTCTGAGACTCAGCTCCTACAATGAGCAGTTCTTC. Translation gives CSARVLRLSSYNEQFF.

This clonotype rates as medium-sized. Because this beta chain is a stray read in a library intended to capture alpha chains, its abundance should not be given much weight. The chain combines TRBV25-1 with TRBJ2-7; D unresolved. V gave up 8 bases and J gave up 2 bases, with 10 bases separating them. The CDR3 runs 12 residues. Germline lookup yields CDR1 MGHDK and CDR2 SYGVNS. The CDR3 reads CASGPYTYEQYF. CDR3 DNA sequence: TGTGCCAGCGGACCTTACACCTACGAGCAGTACTTC.

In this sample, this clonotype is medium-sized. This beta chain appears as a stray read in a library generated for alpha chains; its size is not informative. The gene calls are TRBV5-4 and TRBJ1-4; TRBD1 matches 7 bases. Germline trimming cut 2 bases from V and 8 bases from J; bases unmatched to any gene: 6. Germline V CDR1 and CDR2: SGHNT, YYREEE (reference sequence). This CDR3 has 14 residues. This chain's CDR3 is CASSLQGTSEKLFF. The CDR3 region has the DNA TGTGCCAGCAGCTTACAGGGGACCTCGGAAAAACTGTTTTTT.

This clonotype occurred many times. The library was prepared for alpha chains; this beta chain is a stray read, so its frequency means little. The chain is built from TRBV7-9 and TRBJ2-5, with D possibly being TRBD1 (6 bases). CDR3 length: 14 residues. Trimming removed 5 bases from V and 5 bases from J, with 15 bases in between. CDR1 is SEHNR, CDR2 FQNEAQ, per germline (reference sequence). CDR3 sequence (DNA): TGTGCCAGCAGCCCTGCGGGCAGGGGTGAGACCCAGTACTTC. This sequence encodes CASSPAGRGETQYF.

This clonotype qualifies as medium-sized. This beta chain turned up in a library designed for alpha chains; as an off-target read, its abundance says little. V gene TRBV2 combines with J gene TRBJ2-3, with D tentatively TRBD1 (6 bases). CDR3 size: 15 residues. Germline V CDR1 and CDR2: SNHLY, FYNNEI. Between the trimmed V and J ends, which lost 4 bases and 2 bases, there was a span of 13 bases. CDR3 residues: CASSVEQGYTDTQYF. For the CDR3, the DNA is TGTGCCAGCAGTGTAGAACAGGGTTACACAGATACGCAGTATTTT.

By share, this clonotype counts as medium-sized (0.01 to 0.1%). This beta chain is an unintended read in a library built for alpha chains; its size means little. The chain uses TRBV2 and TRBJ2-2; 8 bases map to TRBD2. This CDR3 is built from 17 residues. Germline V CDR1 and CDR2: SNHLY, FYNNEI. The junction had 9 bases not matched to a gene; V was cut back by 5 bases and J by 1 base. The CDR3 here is CASSTTSSGQNTGELFF. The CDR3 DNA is TGTGCCAGCAGTACCACTTCTAGCGGGCAGAACACCGGGGAGCTGTTTTTT.

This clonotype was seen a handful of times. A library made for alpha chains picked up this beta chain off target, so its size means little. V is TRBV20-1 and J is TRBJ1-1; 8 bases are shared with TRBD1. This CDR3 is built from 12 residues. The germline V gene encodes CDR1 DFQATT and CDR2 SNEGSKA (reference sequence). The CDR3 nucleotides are TGCAGAGCCCAGGGGGCGAACACTGAAGCTTTCTTT. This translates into CRAQGANTEAFF.

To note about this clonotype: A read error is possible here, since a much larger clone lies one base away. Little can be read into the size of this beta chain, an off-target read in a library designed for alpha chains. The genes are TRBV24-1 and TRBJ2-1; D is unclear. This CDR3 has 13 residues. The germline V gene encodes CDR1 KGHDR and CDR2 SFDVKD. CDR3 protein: CASSDGPGNEQFF. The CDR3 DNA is TGTGCCTCCAGTGATGGGCCGGGCAATGAGCAGTTCTTC.

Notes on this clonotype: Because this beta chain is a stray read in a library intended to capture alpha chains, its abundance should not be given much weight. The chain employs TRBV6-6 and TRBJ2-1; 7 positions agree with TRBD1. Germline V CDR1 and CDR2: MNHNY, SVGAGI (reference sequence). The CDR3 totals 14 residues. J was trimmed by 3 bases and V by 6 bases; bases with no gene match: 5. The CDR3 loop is CASSGQARYNEQFF. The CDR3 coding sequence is TGTGCCAGCAGCGGACAGGCCCGCTACAATGAGCAGTTCTTC.

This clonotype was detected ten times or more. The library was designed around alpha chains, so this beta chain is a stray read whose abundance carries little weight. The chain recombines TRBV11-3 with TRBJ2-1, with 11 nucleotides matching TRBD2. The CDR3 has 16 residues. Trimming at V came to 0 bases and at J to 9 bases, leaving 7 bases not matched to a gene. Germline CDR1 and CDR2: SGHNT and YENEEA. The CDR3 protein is CASSLELAGGTVEQFF. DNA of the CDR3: TGTGCCAGCAGCTTAGAGCTAGCGGGAGGTACGGTTGAGCAGTTCTTC. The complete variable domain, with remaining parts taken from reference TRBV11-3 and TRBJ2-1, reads EAGVVQSPRYKIIEKKQPVAFWCNPISGHNTLYWYLQNLGQGPELLIRYENEEAVDDSQLPKDRFSAERLKGVDSTLKIQPAELGDSAVYLCASSLELAGGTVEQFFGPGTRLTVL.

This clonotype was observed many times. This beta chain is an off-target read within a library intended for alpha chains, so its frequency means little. The CDR3 is CASSLQGTGGQEQYF. CDR3 sequence (DNA): TGTGCCAGCAGCTTACAGGGGACAGGGGGCCAGGAGCAGTACTTC. The rearrangement links TRBV7-2 to TRBJ2-7, with TRBD1 matching over 12 bases. The germline V gene encodes CDR1 SGHTA and CDR2 FQGNSA. After removal of 2 bases from V and 7 bases from J, the junction contained 6 bases not matched to a gene. CDR3 length: 15 amino acids.

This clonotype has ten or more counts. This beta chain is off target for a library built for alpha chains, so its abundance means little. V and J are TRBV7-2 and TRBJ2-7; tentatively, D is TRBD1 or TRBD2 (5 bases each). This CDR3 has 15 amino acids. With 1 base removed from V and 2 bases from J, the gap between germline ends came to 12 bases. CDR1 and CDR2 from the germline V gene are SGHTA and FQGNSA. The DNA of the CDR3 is TGTGCCAGCAGCTTAGGTCGGGGACGGACCTACGAGCAGTACTTC. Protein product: CASSLGRGRTYEQYF.

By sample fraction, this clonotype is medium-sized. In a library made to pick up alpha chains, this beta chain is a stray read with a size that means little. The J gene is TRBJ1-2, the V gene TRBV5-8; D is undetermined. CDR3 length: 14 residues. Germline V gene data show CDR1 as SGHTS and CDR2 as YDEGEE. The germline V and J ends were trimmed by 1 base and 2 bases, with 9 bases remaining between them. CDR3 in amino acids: CASSLRRLNYGYTF. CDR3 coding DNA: TGTGCCAGCAGCTTGCGGAGACTAAACTATGGCTACACCTTC.

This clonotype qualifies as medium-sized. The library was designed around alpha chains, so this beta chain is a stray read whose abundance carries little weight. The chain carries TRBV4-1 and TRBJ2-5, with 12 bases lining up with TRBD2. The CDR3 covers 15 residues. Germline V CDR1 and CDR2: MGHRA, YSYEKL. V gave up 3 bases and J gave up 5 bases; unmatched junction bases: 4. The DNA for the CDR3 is TGCGCCAGCAGCCACCAGACTAGCGGGAGTGAGACCCAGTACTTC. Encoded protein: CASSHQTSGSETQYF.

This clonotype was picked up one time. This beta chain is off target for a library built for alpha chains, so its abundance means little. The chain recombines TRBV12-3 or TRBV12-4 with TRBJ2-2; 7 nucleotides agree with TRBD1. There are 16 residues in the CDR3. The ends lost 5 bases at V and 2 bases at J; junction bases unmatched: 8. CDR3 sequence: CASSTGTDINTGELFF. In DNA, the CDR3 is TGTGCCAGCAGTACCGGGACAGACATTAACACCGGGGAGCTGTTTTTT.

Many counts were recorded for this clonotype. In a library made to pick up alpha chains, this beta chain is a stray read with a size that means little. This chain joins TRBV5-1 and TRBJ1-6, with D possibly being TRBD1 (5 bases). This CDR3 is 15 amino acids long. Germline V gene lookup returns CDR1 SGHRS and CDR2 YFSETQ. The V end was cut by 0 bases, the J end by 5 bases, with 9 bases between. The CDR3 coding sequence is TGCGCCAGCAGCTTGGCGGCAGGGCATAATTCACCCCTCCACTTT. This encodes CASSLAAGHNSPLHF.

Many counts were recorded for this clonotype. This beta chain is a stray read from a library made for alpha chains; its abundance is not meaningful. This CDR3 reads CATSRDPGSNEQFF. CDR3 DNA sequence: TGTGCCACCAGCAGAGACCCGGGTTCCAATGAGCAGTTCTTC. The chain recombines TRBV15 with TRBJ2-1; D not certain. With 0 bases removed from V and 6 bases from J, the gap between germline ends came to 9 bases. The CDR3 totals 14 residues. CDR1 and CDR2 from the germline V gene are LNHNV and YYDKDF (reference sequence).